This entry lists 28 T cell receptor beta chains sequenced from one sample in a study of radiotherapy plus CTLA-4 blockade in lung cancer. Clones were sequenced by immunoSEQ multiplex PCR, and TCRdb holds only the in-frame ones, with some missing. The sample lists about 28,000 clones; over 60% were seen once. The specimen was peripheral blood, collected from a patient treated with radiotherapy plus ipilimumab. These TCRs come from a human donor with non-small cell lung cancer that progressed on radiotherapy plus ipilimumab.

The rearrangement joins TRBV7-9 to TRBJ1-5; no firm D call. This CDR3 spans 16 amino acids. CDR1 SEHNR and CDR2 FQNEAQ come from the germline V gene (reference sequence). V shed 4 bases and J shed 0 bases, with 13 bases lying between them. CDR3 nucleotide sequence: TGTGCCAGCAGCTCCGCAGAGGTCTATAGCAATCAGCCCCAGCATTTT. It translates to CASSSAEVYSNQPQHF.

The chain links TRBV6-5 to TRBJ2-7; 7 bases fit TRBD2. This CDR3 region has 14 residues. The germline V gene has CDR1 MNHEY and CDR2 SVGAGI. V was clipped by 6 bases and J by 2 bases; unmatched bases: 7. The CDR3 DNA reads as TGTGCCAGCAGCAGAACTAGCGACCCCTACGAGCAGTACTTC. Residues: CASSRTSDPYEQYF.

The rearrangement uses TRBV15 and TRBJ2-1; 7 bases fit TRBD1. Per the germline V gene, CDR1 is LNHNV and CDR2 is YYDKDF (reference sequence). V was pared by 10 bases and J by 0 bases, with 6 bases of the junction left unmatched. There are 14 residues in the CDR3. CDR3 coding DNA: TGTGCCATCAAGGCAGGGGGCTCCTACAATGAGCAGTTCTTC. This gives the protein CAIKAGGSYNEQFF.

The gene calls are TRBV5-1 and TRBJ2-1; 11 bases fit TRBD1. Germline trimming cut 0 bases from V and 7 bases from J; bases unmatched to any gene: 3. Per germline, CDR1 SGHRS and CDR2 YFSETQ. The CDR3 runs to 15 residues. The CDR3 DNA reads TGCGCCAGCAGCTTGGGGACAGGGGGCTATAATGAGCAGTTCTTC. It is translated as CASSLGTGGYNEQFF. Full variable domain (outside the CDR3, taken from reference TRBV5-1 and TRBJ2-1): KAGVTQTPRYLIKTRGQQVTLSCSPISGHRSVSWYQQTPGQGLQFLFEYFSETQRNKGNFPGRFSGRQFSNSRSEMNVSTLELGDSALYLCASSLGTGGYNEQFFGPGTRLTVL.

This chain joins TRBV2 and TRBJ2-7; D remains unclear. The V gene's germline CDR1 is SNHLY and CDR2 FYNNEI. Trimming shortened V by 4 bases and J by 8 bases, and 9 bases separated the two germline ends. CDR3 length: 11 amino acids. This CDR3 is CASSGGRQQYF. DNA of the CDR3: TGTGCCAGCAGTGGAGGCAGGCAGCAGTACTTC. The full variable domain, its missing parts supplied by reference TRBV2 and TRBJ2-7, is EPEVTQTPSHQVTQMGQEVILRCVPISNHLYFYWYRQILGQKVEFLVSFYNNEISEKSEIFDDQFSVERPDGSNFTLKIRSTKLEDSAMYFCASSGGRQQYFGPGTRLTVT.

This chain connects TRBV27 to TRBJ2-6, with no clear D. V lost 5 bases to trimming and J lost 4 bases, with 3 bases between them. CDR1 and CDR2 from the germline V gene are MNHEY and SMNVEV (reference sequence). The CDR3 covers 12 residues. The chain's CDR3 is CASSPGANVLTF. CDR3 coding DNA: TGTGCCAGCAGTCCAGGGGCCAACGTCCTGACTTTC.

This clone was observed a handful of times. Other DNA sequences in the sample encode the same CDR3. This rearrangement joins TRBV6-5 to TRBJ2-3; TRBD2 agrees at 7 bases. J was trimmed by 4 bases and V by 6 bases; bases with no gene match: 4. The V gene's germline CDR1 is MNHEY and CDR2 SVGAGI. CDR3 length equals 13 residues. CDR3 in DNA: TGTGCCAGCAGGGCCGGGGGGTCAGATACGCAGTATTTT. This codes for CASRAGGSDTQYF.

This chain connects TRBV7-9 to TRBJ2-7, with 9 bases lining up with TRBD1. This CDR3 is built from 16 residues. With V trimmed by 1 base and J by 9 bases, 13 bases remained unmatched. CDR1 is SEHNR and CDR2 is FQNEAQ in the germline V gene (reference sequence). CDR3 loop: CASSLEGGTGPSGQYF. The CDR3 DNA reads as TGTGCCAGCAGCTTAGAAGGCGGGACAGGGCCCTCGGGGCAGTACTTC.

This clone is termed medium-sized (0.01 to 0.1%). CDR3 in DNA: TGTGCCATCAGTGGCTGGCAGGGGCCGTATAGGAACACTGAAGCTTTCTTT. Its translation: CAISGWQGPYRNTEAFF. The rearrangement links TRBV10-3 to TRBJ1-1; D is possibly TRBD1 (6 bases). CDR3 length: 17 residues. The germline V gene has CDR1 ENHRY and CDR2 SYGVKD. V lost 4 bases to trimming and J lost 1 base, with 19 bases between them.

The V call is TRBV29-1, the J call TRBJ2-7; unclear D gene. CDR1 is SQVTM and CDR2 is ANQGSEA in the germline V gene. This CDR3 has 12 amino acids. V dropped 5 bases and J dropped 1 base, with 9 bases sitting between them. The CDR3 region is CSVLSESYEQYF. In DNA, the CDR3 is TGCAGCGTTCTGTCAGAATCCTACGAGCAGTACTTC.

This chain joins TRBV6-5 and TRBJ2-5; 9 bases map to TRBD2. CDR1 is MNHEY, CDR2 SVGAGI, per germline. V shed 3 bases and J 4 bases; nucleotides not matched to a gene: 6. The CDR3 covers 15 residues. CDR3 nucleotides: TGTGCCAGCAGTTATGGTAGCGGGAGAGGAGAGACCCAGTACTTC. It is translated as CASSYGSGRGETQYF.

The chain combines TRBV6-1 with TRBJ1-1; 11 bases align to TRBD1. From germline, CDR1 is MNHNS and CDR2 SASEGT. The CDR3 loop spans 14 amino acids. The V segment lost 8 bases and the J segment 4 bases; nucleotides outside the gene matches: 6. The CDR3 region is CASRPGQGGTEAFF. DNA for the CDR3: TGTGCCAGCCGTCCGGGACAGGGGGGCACTGAAGCTTTCTTT.

This clone has a handful of counts. The rearrangement joins TRBV18 to TRBJ2-6, with 9 bases that match TRBD1. Germline-derived CDR1 and CDR2 are KGHSH and LQKENI. J gave up 0 bases and V 3 bases, and 6 bases lay outside the gene matches. This CDR3 comprises 18 residues. The CDR3 loop is CASSPTGTGTSGANVLTF. Written as DNA, the CDR3 is TGTGCCAGCTCACCTACCGGGACAGGGACCTCTGGGGCCAACGTCCTGACTTTC.

The rearrangement joins TRBV11-3 to TRBJ1-6; possibly TRBD1 for D (5 bases). This CDR3 is 15 amino acids long. The V gene lost 0 bases and the J gene lost 4 bases, with 7 bases spanning the gap. Germline V lookup: CDR1 SGHNT, CDR2 YENEEA. The CDR3 here is CASSLETAYNSPLHF. In DNA, the CDR3 is TGTGCCAGCAGCTTAGAGACAGCGTATAATTCACCCCTCCACTTT.

The rearrangement links TRBV15 to TRBJ1-4, with TRBD1 as a possible D gene (6 bases). Germline CDR1 reads LNHNV; CDR2 reads YYDKDF (reference sequence). Trimming removed 3 bases at V and 8 bases at J, with 13 bases between. The CDR3 covers 14 residues. In DNA, the CDR3 is TGTGCCACCAGCAGGGGCAGGGGAAAAGAAAAACTGTTTTTT. Translating it yields CATSRGRGKEKLFF. The whole variable domain, filled in from reference TRBV15 and TRBJ1-4, reads DAMVIQNPRYQVTQFGKPVTLSCSQTLNHNVMYWYQQKSSQAPKLLFHYYDKDFNNEADTPDNFQSRRPNTSFCFLDIRSPGLGDTAMYLCATSRGRGKEKLFFGSGTQLSVL.

The chain combines TRBV9 with TRBJ2-6; D is ambiguous. This CDR3 has 15 residues. V lost 0 bases to trimming and J lost 1 base, with 5 bases between them. The germline CDR1 and CDR2 sequences are SGDLS and YYNGEE. Here the CDR3 DNA reads TGTGCCAGCAGCGTAGTAGTGTCTGGGGCCAACGTCCTGACTTTC. It specifies CASSVVVSGANVLTF.

The chain recombines TRBV7-3 with TRBJ1-1; tentative D call: TRBD1 (5 bases). The ends were cut back, 0 bases at V and 3 bases at J, with 8 bases in the middle. The CDR3 totals 14 residues. Germline values: CDR1 SGHTA, CDR2 FQGTGA. The CDR3 protein is CASSLTGADTEAFF. CDR3 bases: TGTGCCAGCAGCTTAACAGGGGCCGACACTGAAGCTTTCTTT.

A few counts support this clone. This sequence joins TRBV2 and TRBJ2-7; D ambiguous. The V end lost 5 bases, the J end lost 0 bases, and 2 bases lay between the germline ends. Per germline, CDR1 SNHLY and CDR2 FYNNEI. The CDR3 length is 11 residues. Here the CDR3 DNA reads TGTGCCAGCAGTACCTCCTACGAGCAGTACTTC. Encoded protein: CASSTSYEQYF.

This clone was detected only once. The rearrangement links TRBV7-9 to TRBJ1-2; 8 nucleotides align to TRBD1. The CDR3 has 13 amino acids. V dropped 5 bases and J dropped 8; count of bases not matched to a gene: 7. Germline V gene data show CDR1 as SEHNR and CDR2 as FQNEAQ (reference sequence). The CDR3: CASSAQGAEGYTF. CDR3 bases: TGTGCCAGCAGCGCCCAGGGGGCTGAGGGCTACACCTTC.

The rearrangement links TRBV28 to TRBJ1-4; 9 bases fit TRBD1. Losses at the gene ends were 2 bases for V and 3 bases for J; bases not matched to a gene: 10. The CDR3 has 18 residues. In germline, CDR1 is MDHEN, CDR2 SYDVKM. The CDR3 reads CASSLDRDRVLANEKLFF. CDR3 in DNA: TGTGCCAGCAGTTTAGACCGGGACAGGGTCTTGGCTAATGAAAAACTGTTTTTT. Full variable domain (missing parts from reference TRBV28 and TRBJ1-4): DVKVTQSSRYLVKRTGEKVFLECVQDMDHENMFWYRQDPGLGLRLIYFSYDVKMKEKGDIPEGYSVSREKKERFSLILESASTNQTSMYLCASSLDRDRVLANEKLFFGSGTQLSVL.

V and J are TRBV7-2 and TRBJ2-3, with D uncertain. This CDR3 has 14 residues. Between the trimmed V and J ends, which lost 1 base and 4 bases, there was a span of 9 bases. In germline, CDR1 is SGHTA, CDR2 FQGNSA. The CDR3 reads CASSLEGTADTQYF. Here the CDR3 DNA reads TGTGCCAGCAGCTTAGAGGGAACCGCAGATACGCAGTATTTT.

This chain uses TRBV10-3 with TRBJ2-7, with 9 bases fitting TRBD1. V lost 6 bases and J lost 4; bases outside the gene matches: 7. Per the germline V gene, CDR1 is ENHRY and CDR2 is SYGVKD. The CDR3 sequence is 14 residues long. Written as DNA, the CDR3 is TGTGCCATCAGCCACCCGGGACAGGGTTACGAGCAGTACTTC. It encodes CAISHPGQGYEQYF.

This chain links TRBV10-3 with TRBJ2-2, with 9 positions matching TRBD1. J was trimmed by 3 bases and V by 8 bases; bases with no gene match: 10. CDR1 and CDR2 (germline): ENHRY, SYGVKD. This CDR3 is built from 16 residues. Written as DNA, the CDR3 is TGTGCCATCCAGGGGGATGGACAGGGGTACACCGGGGAGCTGTTTTTT. It yields the protein CAIQGDGQGYTGELFF.

The V gene is TRBV27, the J gene TRBJ2-2; the D is unclear. This CDR3 has 15 amino acids. CDR1 and CDR2 (germline): MNHEY, SMNVEV (reference sequence). The V gene lost 5 bases and the J gene lost 2 bases, with 12 bases spanning the gap. This CDR3 reads CASSPFGVNTGELFF. CDR3 bases: TGTGCCAGCAGTCCCTTTGGGGTCAACACCGGGGAGCTGTTTTTT.

A few counts support this clone. The chain links TRBV4-3 to TRBJ2-3; 8 positions agree with TRBD2. The CDR3 spans 16 residues. Germline V gene data show CDR1 as LGHNA and CDR2 as YSLEER. Losses at the gene ends were 0 bases for V and 6 bases for J; bases not matched to a gene: 8. The CDR3 DNA is TGCGCCAGCAGCCAAGATAGGAGCGGGGGCCCCGATACGCAGTATTTT. It specifies CASSQDRSGGPDTQYF.

J is TRBJ2-7 and V is TRBV30; a possible D gene is TRBD1 (5 bases). The CDR3 runs to 13 residues. The germline V and J ends were trimmed by 1 base and 3 bases, with 10 bases remaining between them. Per germline, CDR1 GTSNPN and CDR2 SVGIG (reference sequence). In nucleotides, the CDR3 is TGTGCCTGGAGTGGATTTGACAGCTACGAGCAGTACTTC. It yields the protein CAWSGFDSYEQYF.

The chain carries TRBV10-3 and TRBJ1-6; D remains ambiguous. CDR3 length: 12 residues. From germline, CDR1 is ENHRY and CDR2 SYGVKD. V lost 10 bases, J lost 6 bases, and 10 bases lay in between. The CDR3 loop reads CANANPNSPLHF. The DNA for the CDR3 is TGTGCCAACGCTAATCCTAATTCACCCCTCCACTTT.

This chain links TRBV13 with TRBJ2-5; 8 nucleotides match TRBD2. V dropped 5 bases and J dropped 4; count of bases not matched to a gene: 9. Germline CDR1 PRHDT, CDR2 FYEKMQ (reference sequence). This CDR3 is built from 15 residues. CDR3 nucleotide sequence: TGTGCCAGCAGCCCCCTAGGAGCGGGGGCAGAGACCCAGTACTTC. It is translated as CASSPLGAGAETQYF.